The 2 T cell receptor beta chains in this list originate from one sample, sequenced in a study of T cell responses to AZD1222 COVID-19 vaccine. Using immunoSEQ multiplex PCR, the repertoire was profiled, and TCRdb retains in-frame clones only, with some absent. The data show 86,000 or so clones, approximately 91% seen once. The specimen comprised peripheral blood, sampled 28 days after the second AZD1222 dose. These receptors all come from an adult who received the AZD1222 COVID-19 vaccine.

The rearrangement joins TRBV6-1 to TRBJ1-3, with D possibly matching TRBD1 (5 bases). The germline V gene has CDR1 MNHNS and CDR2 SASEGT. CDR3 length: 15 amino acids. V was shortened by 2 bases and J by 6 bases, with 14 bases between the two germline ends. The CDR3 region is CASSEIWDGANTIYF. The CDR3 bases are TGTGCCAGCAGTGAAATTTGGGACGGAGCAAACACCATATATTTT.

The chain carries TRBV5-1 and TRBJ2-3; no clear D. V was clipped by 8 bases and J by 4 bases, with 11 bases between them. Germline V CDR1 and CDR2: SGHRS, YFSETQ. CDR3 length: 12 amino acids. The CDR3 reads CASRAVADTQYF. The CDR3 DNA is TGCGCCAGTCGCGCGGTAGCAGATACGCAGTATTTT.